The 25 T cell receptor beta chains given below trace back to one sample, sequenced in a study of blood T cell repertoires in COVID-19. The assay was immunoSEQ multiplex PCR, and TCRdb's table has in-frame clones only and misses some. The repertoire includes more than 150,000 clones, around 80% of them detected once, and under 3.5% sits in the top ten. Sequencing was performed on peripheral blood. The receptors were sampled from an elderly woman with active or convalescent COVID-19.

This clone came up a few times. This chain links TRBV29-1 with TRBJ1-2; TRBD1 agrees at 7 bases. The CDR3 is 11 amino acids. From germline, CDR1 is SQVTM and CDR2 ANQGSEA. Unmatched junction bases numbered 4, after V lost 6 bases and J lost 6 bases. CDR3 amino acids: CSVGQLNGYTF. For the CDR3, the DNA is TGCAGCGTGGGACAGTTGAATGGCTACACCTTC.

The table lists this clone with a count of one. This CDR3 reads CASSRSGASGGDRQQFF. CDR3 coding DNA: TGTGCCAGCAGCCGCTCAGGGGCTAGCGGGGGAGATAGGCAGCAGTTCTTC. The rearrangement joins TRBV7-2 to TRBJ2-1, with 10 bases aligning to TRBD2. V lost 5 bases to trimming and J lost 11 bases; unmatched junction nucleotides: 18. CDR3 length: 17 residues. Germline CDR1 and CDR2: SGHTA and FQGNSA.

The gene calls are TRBV25-1 and TRBJ2-2, with unresolved D. With 3 bases removed from V and 0 bases from J, the gap between germline ends came to 5 bases. Germline-derived CDR1 and CDR2 are MGHDK and SYGVNS. The CDR3 has 14 residues. The CDR3 DNA is TGTGCCAGCAGTGACAGGACGAACACCGGGGAGCTGTTTTTT. Residues: CASSDRTNTGELFF.

This rearrangement joins TRBV30 to TRBJ1-2; 8 nucleotides agree with TRBD1. The CDR3 is made up of 12 amino acids. Germline V gives CDR1 GTSNPN, CDR2 SVGIG (reference sequence). Trimming removed 4 bases from V and 9 bases from J; junction bases left unmatched: 7. Here the CDR3 DNA reads TGTGCCTGGACACGGACAGGGATTAGCTACACCTTC. Translated: CAWTRTGISYTF.

This clone was found a few times. The gene calls are TRBV19 and TRBJ2-4, with TRBD1 matching 9 bases. The CDR3 is 16 amino acids. The V gene's germline CDR1 is LNHDA and CDR2 SQIVND (reference sequence). The V segment lost 3 bases and the J segment 8 bases; nucleotides outside the gene matches: 11. This chain's CDR3 is CASSILGQGYHDIQYF. CDR3 DNA: TGTGCCAGTAGTATCTTAGGACAGGGGTACCACGACATTCAGTACTTC.

This clone was seen only a few times. The chain uses TRBV27 and TRBJ2-5; D possibly corresponds to TRBD1 (6 bases). CDR1 is MNHEY and CDR2 is SMNVEV in the germline V gene (reference sequence). V was cut by 4 bases and J by 2 bases, with 11 bases left in between. The CDR3 extends over 14 amino acids. The CDR3 spells CASSSWTEQETQYF. CDR3 bases: TGTGCCAGCAGTTCCTGGACAGAGCAAGAGACCCAGTACTTC.

This sequence joins TRBV3-1 (or the pseudogene TRBV3-2) and TRBJ1-2; 9 positions match TRBD1. The trim removed 1 base at V and 2 bases at J, leaving 5 bases unmatched. The length of the CDR3 is 16 residues. Germline values: CDR1 LGHDT, CDR2 YNNKEL (reference sequence). The CDR3: CASSQAAGQGNYGYTF. CDR3 in DNA: TGTGCCAGCAGCCAAGCCGCAGGACAGGGGAACTATGGCTACACCTTC.

V usage is TRBV6-6 and J usage is TRBJ2-1; TRBD2 agrees at 12 bases. CDR1 is MNHNY, CDR2 SVGAGI, per germline (reference sequence). V trimming: 6 bases; J trimming: 5 bases; junction bases outside the gene matches: 5. The length of the CDR3 is 15 residues. Here the CDR3 reads CASSPRLAGDNEQFF. Written as DNA, the CDR3 is TGTGCCAGCAGCCCCAGACTAGCGGGGGACAATGAGCAGTTCTTC.

The V gene is TRBV13, the J gene TRBJ1-2, with a possible D match to TRBD1 (6 bases). CDR3 length: 13 residues. Germline V CDR1 and CDR2: PRHDT, FYEKMQ (reference sequence). V lost 0 bases, J lost 7 bases, and 9 bases lay in between. The CDR3 DNA reads as TGTGCCAGCAGCTTAGGACAGGGTGGTGGCTACACCTTC. Translating it yields CASSLGQGGGYTF.

This chain joins TRBV19 and TRBJ1-2; D ambiguous. The germline CDR1 and CDR2 sequences are LNHDA and SQIVND (reference sequence). The CDR3 extends over 12 amino acids. V was shortened by 7 bases and J by 7 bases, with 13 bases between the two germline ends. CDR3 coding DNA: TGTGCCAGTAATGTCCCGCGCGGTGGCTACACCTTC. This gives the protein CASNVPRGGYTF. The variable domain in full, completed from reference TRBV19 and TRBJ1-2, reads DGGITQSPKYLFRKEGQNVTLSCEQNLNHDAMYWYRQDPGQGLRLIYYSQIVNDFQKGDIAEGYSVSREKKESFPLTVTSAQKNPTAFYLCASNVPRGGYTFGSGTRLTVV.

The rearrangement joins TRBV4-1 to TRBJ1-5, with 10 nucleotides matching TRBD1. This CDR3 contains 17 residues. The trim removed 4 bases at V and 0 bases at J, leaving 6 bases unmatched. Germline assignment: CDR1 MGHRA and CDR2 YSYEKL. DNA of the CDR3: TGCGCCAGCAGCCTACGACAGGGGGCCGATAGCAATCAGCCCCAGCATTTT. Its translation: CASSLRQGADSNQPQHF.

This rearrangement joins TRBV27 to TRBJ1-2; 7 bases agree with TRBD1. CDR1 MNHEY and CDR2 SMNVEV come from the germline V gene (reference sequence). The CDR3 has 13 residues. After removal of 6 bases from V and 4 bases from J, the junction contained 5 bases not matched to a gene. The CDR3 nucleotides read TGTGCCAGCAGAACAGGGGTGAGCTATGGCTACACCTTC. It is translated as CASRTGVSYGYTF.

The chain links TRBV3-1 (or the pseudogene TRBV3-2) to TRBJ1-2; no clear D. This CDR3 is 15 amino acids long. V lost 1 base and J 7 bases, leaving 16 bases between the germline ends. Germline values: CDR1 LGHDT, CDR2 YNNKEL (reference sequence). CDR3: CASSQVLTRDGGYTF. The CDR3 bases are TGTGCCAGCAGCCAAGTACTCACTCGGGATGGTGGCTACACCTTC.

The chain recombines TRBV10-3 with TRBJ2-1; TRBD1 aligns across 7 bases. The CDR3 is made up of 14 amino acids. The germline V gene encodes CDR1 ENHRY and CDR2 SYGVKD. With 4 bases clipped from V and 1 base from J, the junction kept 1 base outside the gene matches. CDR3 amino acids: CAISAGGSYNEQFF. The CDR3 nucleotides read TGTGCCATCAGTGCAGGGGGTTCCTACAATGAGCAGTTCTTC.

V gene TRBV20-1 combines with J gene TRBJ1-2; perhaps TRBD1 as D (5 bases). CDR1 and CDR2 from the germline V gene are DFQATT and SNEGSKA (reference sequence). The CDR3 consists of 11 residues. Trimming removed 7 bases from V and 3 bases from J, with 9 bases in between. CDR3 in amino acids: CSGRVDYGYTF. DNA of the CDR3: TGCAGTGGCAGGGTTGACTATGGCTACACCTTC.

This clone was picked up one time. The chain has TRBV6-1 and TRBJ2-7, with TRBD1 matching over 9 bases. The CDR3 spans 15 residues. With 3 bases clipped from V and 6 bases from J, the junction kept 9 bases outside the gene matches. Germline V gives CDR1 MNHNS, CDR2 SASEGT. CDR3 in DNA: TGTGCCAGCAGTGACGGAAGACAGGGGGTGGTCGAGCAGTACTTC. As protein: CASSDGRQGVVEQYF.

The chain is built from TRBV4-3 and TRBJ1-4; TRBD1 matches 8 bases. This CDR3 region has 16 residues. The J segment lost 0 bases and the V segment lost 4 bases, leaving 4 bases of the junction unmatched. The germline CDR1 and CDR2 sequences are LGHNA and YSLEER. The CDR3 DNA is TGCGCCAGCAGCCTGGACAGGGTTGCAACTAATGAAAAACTGTTTTTT. Translation: CASSLDRVATNEKLFF.

The J gene is TRBJ1-5, the V gene TRBV5-5, with 8 bases aligning to TRBD1. The germline V gene has CDR1 SGHKS and CDR2 YYEKEE (reference sequence). With 4 bases clipped from V and 0 bases from J, the junction kept 3 bases outside the gene matches. The CDR3 loop spans 15 amino acids. The CDR3: CASSRTGTSNQPQHF. CDR3 nucleotides: TGTGCCAGCAGCCGGACAGGGACTAGCAATCAGCCCCAGCATTTT.

The J gene is TRBJ2-3, the V gene TRBV11-2; D is undetermined. Looked up from germline, CDR1 is SGHAT and CDR2 is FQNNGV. V lost 4 bases and J lost 6, with 20 bases in between. This CDR3 is 16 amino acids long. CDR3 amino acids: CASSSRVTSDGDTQYF. For the CDR3, the DNA is TGTGCCAGCAGCTCCCGGGTCACTTCCGACGGGGATACGCAGTATTTT.

CDR3 coding DNA: TGTGCCAGCAGCCAAGGTTACGCCAACAGGGTTGAAGCTTTCTTT. It translates to CASSQGYANRVEAFF. The chain joins TRBV3-1 (or the pseudogene TRBV3-2) to TRBJ1-1; perhaps TRBD1 as D (6 bases). Looked up from germline, CDR1 is LGHDT and CDR2 is YNNKEL (reference sequence). This CDR3 has 15 amino acids. The V end lost 1 base, the J end lost 7 bases, and 16 bases lay between the germline ends.

The gene calls are TRBV7-2 and TRBJ2-3; unclear D gene. V lost 3 bases and J 1 base, leaving 8 bases between the germline ends. There are 14 residues in the CDR3. In germline, CDR1 is SGHTA, CDR2 FQGNSA. The CDR3 DNA reads TGTGCCAGCAGCTTGCTACCGGGCACAGATACGCAGTATTTT. It is translated as CASSLLPGTDTQYF.

The chain uses TRBV28 and TRBJ2-2, with 11 nucleotides matching TRBD1. Germline-derived CDR1 and CDR2 are MDHEN and SYDVKM. The CDR3 length is 21 residues. V was clipped by 1 base and J by 5 bases; unmatched bases: 18. CDR3 DNA sequence: TGTGCCAGCAGTTTATCTACGCTATTTGAGTGGGACAGGGGGAAAACCGGGGAGCTGTTTTTT. Protein sequence: CASSLSTLFEWDRGKTGELFF.

The J gene is TRBJ1-2, the V gene TRBV7-8; 9 bases map to TRBD1. Losses at the gene ends were 5 bases for V and 1 base for J; bases not matched to a gene: 5. Germline V lookup: CDR1 SGHVS, CDR2 FQNEAQ. The CDR3 is made up of 15 amino acids. In DNA form, the CDR3 reads TGTGCCAGCAGCCCCGGGACAGGGTATAACTATGGCTACACCTTC. Protein: CASSPGTGYNYGYTF.

CDR3 sequence reads: CASSDRRRGGYEQFF. CDR3 DNA sequence: TGTGCCAGCAGCGACCGGCGGCGGGGCGGGTATGAGCAGTTCTTC. V gene TRBV6-2 or TRBV6-3 combines with J gene TRBJ2-1; D may be TRBD2 (6 bases). The germline V and J ends were trimmed by 6 bases and 8 bases, with 20 bases remaining between them. The germline CDR1 and CDR2 sequences are MNHEY and SVGEGT. The CDR3 runs to 15 residues.

The chain recombines TRBV28 with TRBJ2-2; D not certain. CDR1 is MDHEN and CDR2 is SYDVKM in the germline V gene. V was pared by 2 bases and J by 5 bases, with 12 bases between. The CDR3 is 15 residues long. CDR3 in amino acids: CASSLPKTPTGELFF. In DNA, the CDR3 is TGTGCCAGCAGTTTACCCAAGACTCCAACCGGGGAGCTGTTTTTT.